This T cell receptor beta chain was sequenced in a study of T cell responses to AZD1222 COVID-19 vaccine. This clone was recorded only once. Generated by immunoSEQ multiplex PCR, the TCRdb table keeps only in-frame clones and is missing some. The sample records roughly 200,000 clones, approximately 89% being singletons. CDR1 and CDR2 (germline): MNHEY, SMNVEV (reference sequence). V shed 6 bases and J shed 5 bases, with 13 bases lying between them. CDR3 length: 13 amino acids. Sequencing was performed on peripheral blood, taken 28 days after the second AZD1222 dose. The receptor was derived from an adult who received the AZD1222 COVID-19 vaccine. J is TRBJ1-1 and V is TRBV27; maybe TRBD1 (6 bases). CDR3 amino acids: CASRPTGRTEAFF. The CDR3 nucleotides are TGTGCCAGCAGACCTACAGGGAGGACTGAAGCTTTCTTT.